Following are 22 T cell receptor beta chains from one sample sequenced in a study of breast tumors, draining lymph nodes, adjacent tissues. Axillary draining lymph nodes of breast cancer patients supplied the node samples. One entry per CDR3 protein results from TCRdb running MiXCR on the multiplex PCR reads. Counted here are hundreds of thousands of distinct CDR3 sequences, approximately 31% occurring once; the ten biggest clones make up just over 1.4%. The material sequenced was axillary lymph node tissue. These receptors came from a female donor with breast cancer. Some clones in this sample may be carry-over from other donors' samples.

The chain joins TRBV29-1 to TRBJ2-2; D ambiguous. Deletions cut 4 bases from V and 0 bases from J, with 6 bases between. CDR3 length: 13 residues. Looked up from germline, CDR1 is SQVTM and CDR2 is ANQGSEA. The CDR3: CSVVGSNTGELFF. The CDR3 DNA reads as TGCAGCGTTGTGGGGTCGAACACCGGGGAGCTGTTTTTT.

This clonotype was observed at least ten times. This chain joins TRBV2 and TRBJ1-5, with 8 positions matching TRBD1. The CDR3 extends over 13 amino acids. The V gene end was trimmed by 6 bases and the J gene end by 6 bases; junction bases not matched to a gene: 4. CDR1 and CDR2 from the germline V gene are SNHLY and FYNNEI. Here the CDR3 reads CASRDTGGQPQHF. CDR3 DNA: TGTGCCAGCAGAGACACAGGGGGTCAGCCCCAGCATTTT.

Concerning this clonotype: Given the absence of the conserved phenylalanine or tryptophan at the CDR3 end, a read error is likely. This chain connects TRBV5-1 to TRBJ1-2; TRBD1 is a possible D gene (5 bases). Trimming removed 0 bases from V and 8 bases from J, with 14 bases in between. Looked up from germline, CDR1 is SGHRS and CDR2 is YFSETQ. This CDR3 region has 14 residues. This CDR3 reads CASSLGDPRTGYTY. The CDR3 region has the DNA TGCGCCAGCAGCTTGGGGGACCCGAGAACCGGCTACACCTAC.

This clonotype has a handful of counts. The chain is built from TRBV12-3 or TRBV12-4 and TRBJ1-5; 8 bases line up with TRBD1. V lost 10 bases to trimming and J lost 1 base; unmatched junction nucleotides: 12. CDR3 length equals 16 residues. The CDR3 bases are TGTGCCAACAGCCCAGGGGGCGCGGGCAGCAATCAGCCCCAGCATTTT. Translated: CANSPGGAGSNQPQHF.

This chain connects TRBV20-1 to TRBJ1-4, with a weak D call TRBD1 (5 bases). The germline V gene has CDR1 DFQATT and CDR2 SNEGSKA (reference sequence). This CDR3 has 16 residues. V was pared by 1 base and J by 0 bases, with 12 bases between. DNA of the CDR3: TGCAGTGCTAGAGTAATGGGGGACGCAACTAATGAAAAACTGTTTTTT. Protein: CSARVMGDATNEKLFF.

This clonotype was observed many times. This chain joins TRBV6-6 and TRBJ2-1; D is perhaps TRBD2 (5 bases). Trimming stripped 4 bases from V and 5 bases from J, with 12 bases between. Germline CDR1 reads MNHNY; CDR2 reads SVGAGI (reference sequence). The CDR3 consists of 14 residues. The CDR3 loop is CASSLWERDNEQFF. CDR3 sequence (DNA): TGTGCCAGCAGTTTGTGGGAGAGAGACAATGAGCAGTTCTTC.

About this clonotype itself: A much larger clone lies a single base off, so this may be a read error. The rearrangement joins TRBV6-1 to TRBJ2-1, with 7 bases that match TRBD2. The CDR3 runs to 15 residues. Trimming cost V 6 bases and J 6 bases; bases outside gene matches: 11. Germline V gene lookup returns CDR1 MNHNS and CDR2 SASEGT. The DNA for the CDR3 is TGTGCCAGCAGACACCAAGCGGGACCCTTCAATGAGCAGTTCTTC. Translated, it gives CASRHQAGPFNEQFF.

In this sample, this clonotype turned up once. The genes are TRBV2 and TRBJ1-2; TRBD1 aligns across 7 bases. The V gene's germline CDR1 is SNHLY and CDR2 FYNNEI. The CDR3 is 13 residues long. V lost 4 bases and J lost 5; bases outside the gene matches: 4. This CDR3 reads CASSAMTGYGYTF. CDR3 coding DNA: TGTGCCAGCAGTGCCATGACAGGGTATGGCTACACCTTC.

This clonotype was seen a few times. In nucleotides, the CDR3 is TGTGCCACCAGCAGAGGGCCCCTGTCACCCCTCCACTTT. Translation: CATSRGPLSPLHF. The rearrangement joins TRBV15 to TRBJ1-6; D ambiguous. Germline V gene sequence: CDR1 LNHNV, CDR2 YYDKDF (reference sequence). This CDR3 is 13 amino acids long. Trimming took off 1 base at V and 10 bases at J, with 8 bases between the two ends.

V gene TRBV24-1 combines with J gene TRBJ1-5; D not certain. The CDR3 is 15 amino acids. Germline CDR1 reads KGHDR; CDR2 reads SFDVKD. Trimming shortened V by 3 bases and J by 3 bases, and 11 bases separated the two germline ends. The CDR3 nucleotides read TGTGCCACCAGTGATAATGGACTGTCCAATCAGCCCCAGCATTTT. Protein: CATSDNGLSNQPQHF.

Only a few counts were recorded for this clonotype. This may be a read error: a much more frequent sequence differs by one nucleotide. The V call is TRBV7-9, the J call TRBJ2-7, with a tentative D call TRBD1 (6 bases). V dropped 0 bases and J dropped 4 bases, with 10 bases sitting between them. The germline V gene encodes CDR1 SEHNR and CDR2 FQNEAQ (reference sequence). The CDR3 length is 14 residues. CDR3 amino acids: CASSLARGGYEQYF. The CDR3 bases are TGTGCCAGCAGCTTAGCGCGAGGGGGTTACGAGCAGTACTTC.

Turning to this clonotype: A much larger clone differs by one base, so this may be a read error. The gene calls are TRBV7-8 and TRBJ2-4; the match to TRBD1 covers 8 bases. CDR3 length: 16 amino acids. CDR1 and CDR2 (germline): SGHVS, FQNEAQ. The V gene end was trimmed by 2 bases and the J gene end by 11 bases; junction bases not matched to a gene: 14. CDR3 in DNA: TGTGCCAGCAGCTTACGGGACAGGACCGTGGGATACGTTCAGTACTTC. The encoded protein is CASSLRDRTVGYVQYF.

The CDR3 nucleotides are TGTGCCAGCAGCCCAGGGCTAGCGGGAGGGCCTCCCCAGCATTTT. Amino acids: CASSPGLAGGPPQHF. The J gene is TRBJ1-5, the V gene TRBV7-9; D is possibly TRBD1 (5 bases). The CDR3 spans 15 residues. CDR1 and CDR2 (germline): SEHNR, FQNEAQ (reference sequence). V lost 5 bases, J lost 10 bases, and 21 bases lay in between. The full variable domain, its missing parts supplied by reference TRBV7-9 and TRBJ1-5, is DTGVSQNPRHKITKRGQNVTFRCDPISEHNRLYWYRQTLGQGPEFLTYFQNEAQLEKSRLLSDRFSAERPKGSFSTLEIQRTEQGDSAMYLCASSPGLAGGPPQHFGDGTRLSIL.

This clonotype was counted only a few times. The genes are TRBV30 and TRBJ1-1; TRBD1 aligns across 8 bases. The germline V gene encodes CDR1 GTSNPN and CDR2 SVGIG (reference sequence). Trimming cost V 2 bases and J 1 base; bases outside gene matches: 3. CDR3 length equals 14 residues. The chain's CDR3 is CAWSTGTGNTEAFF. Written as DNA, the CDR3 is TGTGCCTGGAGTACTGGGACAGGGAACACTGAAGCTTTCTTT.

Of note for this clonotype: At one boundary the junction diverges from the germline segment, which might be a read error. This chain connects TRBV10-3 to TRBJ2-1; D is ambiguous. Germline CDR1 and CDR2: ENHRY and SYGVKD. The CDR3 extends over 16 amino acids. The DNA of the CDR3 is TGTGCCATCAGTGAGTGGGCGCGGTTCAGCGACAATGAGCAGTCCTTC. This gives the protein CAISEWARFSDNEQSF.

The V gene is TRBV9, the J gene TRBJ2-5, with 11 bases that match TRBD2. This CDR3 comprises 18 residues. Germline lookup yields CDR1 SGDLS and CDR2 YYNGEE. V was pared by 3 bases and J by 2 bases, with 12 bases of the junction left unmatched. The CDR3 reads CASSAAGLAGGGQETQYF. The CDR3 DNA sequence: TGTGCCAGCAGCGCAGCGGGGCTAGCGGGAGGAGGGCAAGAGACCCAGTACTTC.

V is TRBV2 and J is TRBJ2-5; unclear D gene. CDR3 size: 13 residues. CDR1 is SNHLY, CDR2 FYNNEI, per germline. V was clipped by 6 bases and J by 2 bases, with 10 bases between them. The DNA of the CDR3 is TGTGCCAGCAGAACCCCAGTACAAGAGACCCAGTACTTC. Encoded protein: CASRTPVQETQYF.

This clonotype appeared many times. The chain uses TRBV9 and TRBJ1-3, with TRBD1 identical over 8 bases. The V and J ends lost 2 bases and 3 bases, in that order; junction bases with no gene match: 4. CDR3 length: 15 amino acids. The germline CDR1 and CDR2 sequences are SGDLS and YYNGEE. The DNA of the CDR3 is TGTGCCAGCAGCGTCAGGGACAGGAGTGGAAACACCATATATTTT. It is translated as CASSVRDRSGNTIYF.

CDR3 region: CASRLTVSYGYTF. CDR3 nucleotides: TGCGCCAGCAGACTGACAGTGAGCTATGGCTACACCTTC. The chain joins TRBV5-1 to TRBJ1-2; a possible D gene is TRBD1 (5 bases). The CDR3 spans 13 residues. Germline CDR1 and CDR2: SGHRS and YFSETQ. V lost 5 bases to trimming and J lost 4 bases, with 12 bases between them.

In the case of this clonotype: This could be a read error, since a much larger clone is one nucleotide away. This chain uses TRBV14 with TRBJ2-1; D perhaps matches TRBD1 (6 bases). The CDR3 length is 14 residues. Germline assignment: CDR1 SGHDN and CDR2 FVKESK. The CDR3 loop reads CASSHRGSYNEQSF. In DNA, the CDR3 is TGTGCCAGCAGCCACAGGGGCTCCTACAATGAGCAGTCCTTC. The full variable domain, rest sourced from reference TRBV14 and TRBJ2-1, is EAGVTQFPSHSVIEKGQTVTLRCDPISGHDNLYWYRRVMGKEIKFLLHFVKESKQDESGMPNNRFLAERTGGTYSTLKVQPAELEDSGVYFCASSHRGSYNEQSFGPGTRLTVL.

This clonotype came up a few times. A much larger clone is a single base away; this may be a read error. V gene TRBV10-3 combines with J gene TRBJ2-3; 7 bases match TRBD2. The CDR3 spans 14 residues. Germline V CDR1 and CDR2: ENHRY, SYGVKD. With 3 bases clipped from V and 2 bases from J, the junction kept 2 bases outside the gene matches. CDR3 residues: CAISEAGSTDTQYF. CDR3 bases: TGTGCCATCAGTGAAGCGGGGTCCACAGATACGCAGTATTTT.

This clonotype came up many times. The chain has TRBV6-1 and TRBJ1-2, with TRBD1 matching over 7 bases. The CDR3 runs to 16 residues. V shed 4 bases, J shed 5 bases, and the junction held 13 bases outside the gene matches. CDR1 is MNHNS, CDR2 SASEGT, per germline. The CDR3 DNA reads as TGTGCCAGCAGTGGTACAGGGGAGACACGGATATATGGCTACACCTTC. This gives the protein CASSGTGETRIYGYTF.